This T cell receptor (beta chain) stems from a study of blood T cell repertoires in COVID-19. Study background: Specimens from acute and convalescent COVID-19 originated in the United States, Italy and Spain. The cDNA or gDNA used as material had been derived from T cells, B-cell-depleted T cells, or PBMCs.

Enrolment of Seattle patients took place during active infection, and they were followed longitudinally. In the study's own analysis: Cell counts per sample came from amplifying reference gene primers. Sequencing was performed with immunoSEQ multiplex PCR; in TCRdb, only in-frame clones are kept and a portion is missing. That table gives V, J and clone size, and the DNA gave D and trimming. The top ten clones hold over 9.5% of a sample with roughly 200,000 clones, less than 90% of them seen once. The CDR3 runs 13 residues. From germline, CDR1 is SEHNR and CDR2 FQNEAQ (reference sequence). V dropped 5 bases and J dropped 2 bases, with 9 bases sitting between them.

V gene TRBV7-9 combines with J gene TRBJ1-1; no clear D gene. Sequencing was carried out using peripheral blood. The clonotype was recovered from a woman of 80 years or more with COVID-19, enrolled during active disease. The CDR3 bases are TGTGCCAGCAGCCCTAGTGGTAACACTGAAGCTTTCTTT. Its protein product is CASSPSGNTEAFF.